The entry that follows covers one T cell receptor beta chain sequence. The data were obtained in a study of cytomegalovirus exposure and HLA in healthy donors. The PCR used 60 Vbeta and 13 Jbeta primers. Some clones are missing from TCRdb's copy, which holds only in-frame ones; the method was immunoSEQ multiplex PCR. The sample consists of about 130,000 clones, over 60% of them appearing once. Germline V lookup: CDR1 SGHNT, CDR2 YYREEE (reference sequence). The CDR3 loop spans 14 amino acids. Between the trimmed V and J ends, which lost 1 base and 1 base, there was a span of 8 bases. This TCR was sampled from a woman aged 40 to 50 in good health and CMV-seropositive. This sequence joins TRBV5-4 and TRBJ1-1; D call uncertain. Sequenced: PBMCs. The CDR3 sequence: CASSLTRWNTEAFF. The DNA for the CDR3 is TGTGCCAGCAGCTTGACTCGGTGGAACACTGAAGCTTTCTTT.